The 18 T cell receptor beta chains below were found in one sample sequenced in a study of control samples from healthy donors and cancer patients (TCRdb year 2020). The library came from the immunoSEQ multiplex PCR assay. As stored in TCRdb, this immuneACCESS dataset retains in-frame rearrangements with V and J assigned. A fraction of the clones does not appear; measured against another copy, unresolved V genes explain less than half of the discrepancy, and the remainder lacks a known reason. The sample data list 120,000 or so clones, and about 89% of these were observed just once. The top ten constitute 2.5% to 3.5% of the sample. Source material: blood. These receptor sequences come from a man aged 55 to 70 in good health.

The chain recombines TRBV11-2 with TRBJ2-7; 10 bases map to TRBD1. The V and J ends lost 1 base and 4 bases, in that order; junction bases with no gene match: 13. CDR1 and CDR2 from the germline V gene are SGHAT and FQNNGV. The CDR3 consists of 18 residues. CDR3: CASSLGESGQGLLYEQYF. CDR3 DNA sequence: TGTGCCAGCAGCTTAGGTGAATCGGGACAGGGGCTCTTGTACGAGCAGTACTTC.

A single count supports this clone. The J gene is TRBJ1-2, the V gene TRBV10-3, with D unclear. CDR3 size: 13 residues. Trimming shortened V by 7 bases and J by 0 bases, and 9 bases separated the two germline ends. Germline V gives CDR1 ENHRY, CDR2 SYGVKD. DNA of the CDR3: TGTGCCATCACCACAATTGCTAACTATGGCTACACCTTC. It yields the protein CAITTIANYGYTF.

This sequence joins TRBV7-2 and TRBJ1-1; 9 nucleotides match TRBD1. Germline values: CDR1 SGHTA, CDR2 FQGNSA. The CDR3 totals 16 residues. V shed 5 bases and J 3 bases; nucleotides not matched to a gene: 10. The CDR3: CASSATGGVWDTEAFF. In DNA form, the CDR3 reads TGTGCCAGCAGCGCCACAGGGGGCGTATGGGACACTGAAGCTTTCTTT.

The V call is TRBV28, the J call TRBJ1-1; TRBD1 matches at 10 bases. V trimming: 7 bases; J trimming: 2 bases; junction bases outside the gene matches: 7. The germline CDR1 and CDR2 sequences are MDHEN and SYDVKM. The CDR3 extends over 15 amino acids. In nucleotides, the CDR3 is TGTGCCAGCATCGGACAGGGGGTCAGAAACACTGAAGCTTTCTTT. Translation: CASIGQGVRNTEAFF.

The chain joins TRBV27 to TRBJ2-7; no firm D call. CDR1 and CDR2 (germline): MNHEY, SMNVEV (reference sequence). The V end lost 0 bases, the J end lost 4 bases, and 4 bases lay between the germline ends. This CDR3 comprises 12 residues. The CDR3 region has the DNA TGTGCCAGCAGTTTATCAGGTTACGAGCAGTACTTC. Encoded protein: CASSLSGYEQYF.

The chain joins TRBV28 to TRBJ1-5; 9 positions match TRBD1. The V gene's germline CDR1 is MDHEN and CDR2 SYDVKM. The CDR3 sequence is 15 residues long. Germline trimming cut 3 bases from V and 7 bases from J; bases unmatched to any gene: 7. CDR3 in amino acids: CASSFWDREKQPQHF. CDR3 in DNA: TGTGCCAGCAGTTTTTGGGACAGGGAGAAACAGCCCCAGCATTTT.

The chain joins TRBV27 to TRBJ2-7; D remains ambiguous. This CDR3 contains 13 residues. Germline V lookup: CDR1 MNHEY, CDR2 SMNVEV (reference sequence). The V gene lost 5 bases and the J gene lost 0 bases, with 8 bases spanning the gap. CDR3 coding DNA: TGTGCCAGCAGTCCGGGCCTCTCCTACGAGCAGTACTTC. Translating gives CASSPGLSYEQYF.

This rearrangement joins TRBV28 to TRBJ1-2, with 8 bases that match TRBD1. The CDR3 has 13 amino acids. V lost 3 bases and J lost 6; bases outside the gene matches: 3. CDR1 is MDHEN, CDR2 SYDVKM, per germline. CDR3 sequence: CASSLEQGDGYTF. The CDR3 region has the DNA TGTGCCAGCAGTTTGGAACAGGGGGATGGCTACACCTTC.

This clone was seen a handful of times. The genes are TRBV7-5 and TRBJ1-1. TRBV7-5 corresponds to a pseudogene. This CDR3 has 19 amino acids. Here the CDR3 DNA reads TGTGCCAGAAGCTTTCCCGGGACGGAACTAATAGTACAGAACACTGAAGCTTTCTTT. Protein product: CARSFPGTELIVQNTEAFF.

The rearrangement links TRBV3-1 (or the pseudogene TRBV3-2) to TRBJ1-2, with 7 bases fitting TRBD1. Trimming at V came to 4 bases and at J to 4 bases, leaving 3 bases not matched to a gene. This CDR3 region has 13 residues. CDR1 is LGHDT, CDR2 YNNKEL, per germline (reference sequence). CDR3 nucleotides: TGTGCCAGCAGCCGGGACAGCTCCTATGGCTACACCTTC. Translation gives CASSRDSSYGYTF.

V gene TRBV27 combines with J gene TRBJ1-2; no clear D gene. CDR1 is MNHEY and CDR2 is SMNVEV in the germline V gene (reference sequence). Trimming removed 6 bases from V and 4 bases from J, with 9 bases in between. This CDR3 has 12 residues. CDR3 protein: CASSPKVYGYTF. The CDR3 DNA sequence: TGTGCCAGCAGCCCGAAAGTCTATGGCTACACCTTC.

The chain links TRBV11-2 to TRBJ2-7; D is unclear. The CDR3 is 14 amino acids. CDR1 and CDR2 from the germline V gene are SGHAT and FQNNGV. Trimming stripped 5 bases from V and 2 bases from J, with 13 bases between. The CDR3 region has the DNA TGTGCCAGCAGCCACTCGGCCAGAGCCTACGAGCAGTACTTC. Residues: CASSHSARAYEQYF.

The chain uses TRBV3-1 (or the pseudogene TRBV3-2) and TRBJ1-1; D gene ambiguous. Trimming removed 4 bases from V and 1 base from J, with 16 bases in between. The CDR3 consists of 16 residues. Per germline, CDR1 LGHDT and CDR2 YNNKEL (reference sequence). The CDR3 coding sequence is TGTGCCAGCAGCCTACGAACAGCTCACCCGAACACTGAAGCTTTCTTT. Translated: CASSLRTAHPNTEAFF.

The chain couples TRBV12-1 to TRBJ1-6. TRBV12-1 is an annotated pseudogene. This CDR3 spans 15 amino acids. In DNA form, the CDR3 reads TGTGCCAGCAGCACCAGGGGCGGGGGGAATTCACCCCTCCACTTT. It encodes CASSTRGGGNSPLHF.

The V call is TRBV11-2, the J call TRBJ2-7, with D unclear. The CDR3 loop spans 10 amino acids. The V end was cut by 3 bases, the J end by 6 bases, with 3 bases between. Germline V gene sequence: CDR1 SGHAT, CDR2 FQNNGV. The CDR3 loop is CASSLFEQYF. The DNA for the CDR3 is TGTGCCAGCAGCTTGTTCGAGCAGTACTTC.

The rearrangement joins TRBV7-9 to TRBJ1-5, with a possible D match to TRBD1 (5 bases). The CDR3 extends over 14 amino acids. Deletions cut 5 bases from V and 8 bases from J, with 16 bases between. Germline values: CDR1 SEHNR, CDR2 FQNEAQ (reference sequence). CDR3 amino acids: CASSASGGEEPQHF. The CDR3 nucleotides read TGTGCCAGCAGCGCAAGCGGGGGTGAGGAGCCCCAGCATTTT.

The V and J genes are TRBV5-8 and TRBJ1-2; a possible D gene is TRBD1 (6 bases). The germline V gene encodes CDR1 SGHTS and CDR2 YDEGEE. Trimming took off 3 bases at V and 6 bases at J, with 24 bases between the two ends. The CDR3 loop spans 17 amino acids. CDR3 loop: CASSYTPGTLRHNGYTF. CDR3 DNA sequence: TGTGCCAGCAGCTATACACCCGGGACACTAAGGCACAATGGCTACACCTTC.

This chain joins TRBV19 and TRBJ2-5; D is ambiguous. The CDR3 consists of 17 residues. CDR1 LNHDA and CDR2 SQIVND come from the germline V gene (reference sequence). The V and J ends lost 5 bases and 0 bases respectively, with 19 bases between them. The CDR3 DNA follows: TGTGCCAGTAGTTCCGCCAGCACAGCACAGTACCAAGAGACCCAGTACTTC. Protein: CASSSASTAQYQETQYF.